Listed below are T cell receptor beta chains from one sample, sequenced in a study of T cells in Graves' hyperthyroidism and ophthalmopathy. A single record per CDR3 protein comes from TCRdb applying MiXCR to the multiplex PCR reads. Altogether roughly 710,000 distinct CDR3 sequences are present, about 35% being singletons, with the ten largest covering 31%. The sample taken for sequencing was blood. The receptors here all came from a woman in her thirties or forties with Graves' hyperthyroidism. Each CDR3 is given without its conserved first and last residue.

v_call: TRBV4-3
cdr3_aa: ASSQDPRETQY

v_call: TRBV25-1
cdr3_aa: ASRGIRGYT

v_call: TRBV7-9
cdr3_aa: ASSLKQEVAEAF

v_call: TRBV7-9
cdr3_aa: ASSPTGRSQPQH

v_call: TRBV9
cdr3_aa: ASSGEQGRTEAF

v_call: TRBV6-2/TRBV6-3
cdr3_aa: ASSFAGTSSYEQY

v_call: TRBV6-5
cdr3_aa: ASEGNTEAF

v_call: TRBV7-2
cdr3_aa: ASSFFFVLDAHENTEAF

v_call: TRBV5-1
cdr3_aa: ASSFEGGARRSPLH

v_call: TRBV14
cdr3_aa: ASSPNPGVYYGYT

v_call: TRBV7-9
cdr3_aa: ASSLSSGISSYEQY

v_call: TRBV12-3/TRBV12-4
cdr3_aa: ASSLDYGNQPQH

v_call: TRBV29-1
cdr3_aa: SVAEGGGTEAF

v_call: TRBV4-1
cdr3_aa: ASSQDRTGFRPEAF

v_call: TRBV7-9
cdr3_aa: ASSSDDYWGTEAF

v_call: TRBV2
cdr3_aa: ASSPWTGETGELF

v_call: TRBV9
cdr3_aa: ASSVLWDGNTEAF

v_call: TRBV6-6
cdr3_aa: ASSYALRQGATINYGYT

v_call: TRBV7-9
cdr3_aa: ASSLVTGPGANVLT

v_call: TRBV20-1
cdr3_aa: SAREPGLDVETQY

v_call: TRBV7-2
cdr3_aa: ASSLRLLPYEQY

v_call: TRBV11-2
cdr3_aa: ASSSGGSVETQY

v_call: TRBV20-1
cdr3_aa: SARTSGYEQY

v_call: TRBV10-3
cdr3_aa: ASGHMASGNT